This TCR beta chain was captured by sequencing in a study of metastatic and nonmetastatic thyroid tumors. Study in general: Peripheral blood and tumor or nodule samples from malignant and benign thyroid patients were compared. The study's findings and limits: Malignant tumors reportedly showed significantly higher TCR beta diversity than benign nodules in both blood and tumor.

Original processing methods: Clinicopathological groups differed in CDR3, with these differences serving to build a distant-metastasis classifier for papillary thyroid cancer. TCRdb redid the clone calls on the PCR reads using MiXCR. The V and J calls shown here were made by TCRdb, not taken from the authors' results. This table has approximately 15,000 clones, 30% to 35% appearing once. Nobody among the patients had been given any treatment before thyroid surgery. Germline CDR1 reads LNHDA; CDR2 reads SQIVND (reference sequence). The CDR3 runs 12 residues. V was trimmed by 5 bases and J by 6 bases, leaving 8 bases between them. To note about this clone: The target antigen is unknown.

The sequence came from a female donor with papillary thyroid cancer or a benign thyroid nodule (not recorded which). Some clones in this sample may be carry-over from other donors' samples. Sequencing was done on a sample of tumor tissue. This sequence joins TRBV19 and TRBJ1-5; perhaps TRBD1 as D (6 bases). CDR3 region: CASSGGLQPQHF. CDR3 nucleotides: TGTGCCAGTAGTGGGGGGCTTCAGCCCCAGCATTTT. Looking up the rest from reference TRBV19 and TRBJ1-5 gives the full variable domain: DGGITQSPKYLFRKEGQNVTLSCEQNLNHDAMYWYRQDPGQGLRLIYYSQIVNDFQKGDIAEGYSVSREKKESFPLTVTSAQKNPTAFYLCASSGGLQPQHFGDGTRLSIL.